The rows below give T cell receptor beta chains drawn from one sample of a study of control samples from healthy donors and cancer patients. Method: immunoSEQ multiplex PCR; TCRdb's copy keeps in-frame clones and lacks some. The repertoire has approximately 52,000 clones, 88% of them found once; the top ten carry more than 3.5%. Sample: blood. All receptors come from a man aged 50-60 years in good health. Both conserved end residues are part of each CDR3. A D gene is named only where the DNA matches it firmly.

D	J	V	CDR3	DNA
TRBD1	TRBJ1-2	TRBV6-5	CASEGAVSNYGYTF	TGTGCTTCGGAGGGGGCAGTGAGTAACTATGGCTACACCTTC
-	TRBJ2-3	TRBV18	CASSPAARPDTQYF	TGTGCCAGCTCACCCGCCGCCAGGCCAGATACGCAGTATTTT
-	TRBJ1-2	TRBV11-3	CASSPRGNYGYTF	TGTGCCAGCAGCCCCAGGGGAAACTATGGCTACACCTTC
-	TRBJ1-1	TRBV6-1	CASSARTYAVNTEAFF	TGTGCCAGCAGTGCACGGACTTACGCTGTGAACACTGAAGCTTTCTTT
-	TRBJ2-2	TRBV6-5	CASSMDRRAGGELFF	TGTGCCAGCAGCATGGACAGGAGGGCTGGCGGGGAGCTGTTTTTT
-	TRBJ2-2	TRBV7-9	CASSPPWPQDTGELFF	TGTGCCAGCAGTCCCCCGTGGCCTCAGGACACCGGGGAGCTGTTTTTT
TRBD1	TRBJ2-7	TRBV7-9	CASSLAGTGLYEQYF	TGTGCCAGCAGCTTAGCGGGGACAGGGCTTTACGAGCAGTACTTC
-	TRBJ2-3	TRBV19	CASSDRRGDTQYF	TGTGCCAGTAGTGACCGGAGGGGAGATACGCAGTATTTT
TRBD2	TRBJ2-3	TRBV7-3	CASSVGLAGVLDTQYF	TGTGCCAGCAGCGTAGGACTAGCGGGAGTTTTGGATACGCAGTATTTT
-	TRBJ1-1	TRBV11-3	CASSLGSGTEAFF	TGTGCCAGCAGCTTAGGTTCCGGGACTGAAGCTTTCTTT
TRBD2	TRBJ2-1	TRBV7-9	CASSLGSGLAGQNEQFF	TGTGCCAGCAGCTTAGGATCCGGACTAGCGGGCCAAAATGAGCAGTTCTTC
-	TRBJ2-1	TRBV5-1	CASSQDQGVPYNEQFF	TGCGCCAGCAGCCAAGACCAAGGGGTACCCTACAATGAGCAGTTCTTC
TRBD1	TRBJ1-1	TRBV27	CASSSTTGASSAFF	TGTGCCAGCAGTTCGACGACAGGGGCTTCGTCCGCTTTCTTT
-	TRBJ2-5	TRBV7-9	CASSLVLAARGETQYF	TGTGCCAGCAGCTTAGTGTTAGCGGCCCGCGGGGAGACCCAGTACTTC
TRBD1	TRBJ2-7	TRBV6-6	CASSYPRQGEEQYF	TGTGCCAGCAGTTACCCCCGACAGGGCGAGGAGCAGTACTTC